This TCR beta chain was profiled in a study of cytomegalovirus exposure and HLA in healthy donors. On the study more broadly: About 79 million unique TCRs from HLA-typed donors were held in an early data release. Of around 400 genotyped donors, roughly 81% grouped in the Caucasian-associated ancestry cluster. General study findings and limits: Sequencing had likely introduced a cluster of highly shared sequence variants as an artifact.

In the PCR, 60 Vbeta and 13 Jbeta primers were used. Method: immunoSEQ multiplex PCR; TCRdb's copy keeps in-frame clones and lacks some. The sample yields 150,000 or so clones, 73% seen once. As for this clone: Its antigen remains unknown.

V was pared by 0 bases and J by 7 bases, with 13 bases between. This CDR3 is 15 amino acids long. The germline V gene encodes CDR1 SGDLS and CDR2 YYNGEE. The sequence was obtained from a woman under 30 in good health and CMV-seronegative. Specimen: PBMCs. The V and J genes are TRBV9 and TRBJ1-4, with a possible D match to TRBD1 (5 bases). The chain's CDR3 is CASSVGIGEIEKLFF. CDR3 bases: TGTGCCAGCAGCGTAGGTATAGGGGAAATTGAAAAACTGTTTTTT.